These 21 T cell receptor beta chains share one sample of origin, sequenced in a study of T-cell reconstitution after alpha-beta-depleted transplantation in children. Unique molecular identifiers were incorporated during preparation of the TCRbeta library. TCRdb re-called the PCR reads with MiXCR, one entry per CDR3 protein. The sample lists 400,000 to 550,000 distinct CDR3 sequences, 8% to 11% occurring once. This sample comprised PBMCs, obtained before TCRalphabeta/CD19-depleted stem cell transplant. The receptors shown here come from a child aged 2 to 15 with inherited bone marrow failure, due to receive a stem cell transplant.

This clonotype appeared many times. The V call is TRBV7-8, the J call TRBJ2-7, with D possibly matching TRBD2 (5 bases). Germline-derived CDR1 and CDR2 are SGHVS and FQNEAQ. With 5 bases removed from V and 4 bases from J, the gap between germline ends came to 15 bases. This CDR3 has 14 amino acids. The CDR3 nucleotides are TGTGCCAGCAGCGCCCGAGAGGGTCCATACGAGCAGTACTTC. It specifies CASSAREGPYEQYF.

There are many counts of this clonotype. This chain connects TRBV25-1 to TRBJ2-2, with D uncertain. The V gene lost 7 bases and the J gene lost 1 base, with 16 bases spanning the gap. Germline loops: CDR1 MGHDK, CDR2 SYGVNS. The CDR3 extends over 16 amino acids. CDR3: CASTPNRAKNTGELFF. In nucleotides, the CDR3 is TGTGCCAGCACCCCTAACCGGGCTAAGAACACCGGGGAGCTGTTTTTT.

This clonotype was seen at least ten times. V gene TRBV10-3 combines with J gene TRBJ2-6, with D perhaps TRBD2 (6 bases). The CDR3 contains 15 residues. Trimming shortened V by 6 bases and J by 1 base, and 10 bases separated the two germline ends. Germline V CDR1 and CDR2: ENHRY, SYGVKD. CDR3: CAISRDLSGANVLTF. CDR3 coding DNA: TGTGCCATCAGCCGGGACTTGTCTGGGGCCAACGTCCTGACTTTC.

The rearrangement joins TRBV5-1 to TRBJ1-2; D uncertain. The V end was cut by 1 base, the J end by 7 bases, with 17 bases between. Germline assignment: CDR1 SGHRS and CDR2 YFSETQ. The CDR3 consists of 15 residues. This CDR3 reads CASSLSATQAGGYTF. For the CDR3, the DNA is TGCGCCAGCAGCTTGTCGGCAACCCAGGCGGGTGGCTACACCTTC.

This clonotype has a count of ten or more. The chain is built from TRBV20-1 and TRBJ2-7; D gene uncertain. CDR3 size: 14 residues. V was cut by 5 bases and J by 0 bases, with 14 bases left in between. Germline CDR1 DFQATT, CDR2 SNEGSKA (reference sequence). Here the CDR3 reads CSASVRGSSYEQYF. Written as DNA, the CDR3 is TGCAGTGCTTCCGTCCGCGGAAGCTCCTACGAGCAGTACTTC.

This clonotype was observed at least ten times. This sequence joins TRBV6-5 and TRBJ2-7, with D hard to call. The CDR3 sequence is 14 residues long. V was shortened by 3 bases and J by 2 bases, with 11 bases between the two germline ends. Per the germline V gene, CDR1 is MNHEY and CDR2 is SVGAGI. CDR3 sequence reads: CASSYQVNPYEQYF. The CDR3 DNA follows: TGTGCCAGCAGTTATCAAGTCAACCCCTACGAGCAGTACTTC.

This clonotype was recorded many times. This chain uses TRBV7-9 with TRBJ1-1, with D unclear. The ends were cut back, 3 bases at V and 0 bases at J, with 5 bases in the middle. Germline lookup yields CDR1 SEHNR and CDR2 FQNEAQ (reference sequence). The CDR3 spans 13 residues. CDR3 DNA: TGTGCCAGCAGCTTCTCAATGAACACTGAAGCTTTCTTT. Translated, it gives CASSFSMNTEAFF.

This clonotype was recorded many times. The chain uses TRBV5-1 and TRBJ2-3; D tentatively fits TRBD1 or TRBD2 (6 bases each). This CDR3 has 16 amino acids. Germline CDR1 is SGHRS and CDR2 is YFSETQ. V was pared by 0 bases and J by 2 bases, with 13 bases between. Here the CDR3 DNA reads TGCGCCAGCAGCTTGGTCGGGGGCCGGTACACAGATACGCAGTATTTT. It codes for CASSLVGGRYTDTQYF. The variable domain in full, with the rest retrieved from reference TRBV5-1 and TRBJ2-3, is KAGVTQTPRYLIKTRGQQVTLSCSPISGHRSVSWYQQTPGQGLQFLFEYFSETQRNKGNFPGRFSGRQFSNSRSEMNVSTLELGDSALYLCASSLVGGRYTDTQYFGPGTRLTVL.

The table lists this clonotype with many counts. V gene TRBV7-2 combines with J gene TRBJ2-1; weak D call: TRBD2 (6 bases). The CDR3 spans 12 residues. Trimming removed 6 bases at V and 4 bases at J, with 7 bases between. The germline V gene has CDR1 SGHTA and CDR2 FQGNSA. CDR3 DNA sequence: TGTGCCAGCAGGGCGGGGTACAATGAGCAGTTCTTC. Translation: CASRAGYNEQFF. Full variable domain (missing parts from reference TRBV7-2 and TRBJ2-1): GAGVSQSPSNKVTEKGKDVELRCDPISGHTALYWYRQSLGQGLEFLIYFQGNSAPDKSGLPSDRFSAERTGGSVSTLTIQRTQQEDSAVYLCASRAGYNEQFFGPGTRLTVL.

This clonotype was counted at least ten times. This chain links TRBV20-1 with TRBJ2-3; 10 bases are shared with TRBD2. This CDR3 contains 15 residues. Germline CDR1 is DFQATT and CDR2 is SNEGSKA (reference sequence). The V segment lost 1 base and the J segment 4 bases; nucleotides outside the gene matches: 5. The CDR3: CSARVLAGGSDTQYF. CDR3 DNA: TGCAGTGCTAGAGTGTTAGCGGGAGGTTCAGATACGCAGTATTTT.

This clonotype was seen repeatedly, ten times or more. The chain combines TRBV18 with TRBJ1-1; D gene unclear. The CDR3 has 14 amino acids. Germline V CDR1 and CDR2: KGHSH, LQKENI. Trimming removed 4 bases at V and 4 bases at J, with 13 bases between. The CDR3 DNA reads as TGTGCCAGCTCACTATCTATTAGTGTCACTGAAGCTTTCTTT. Encoded protein: CASSLSISVTEAFF.

This clonotype showed up just a few times. This chain links TRBV4-1 with TRBJ2-7; D may be TRBD2 (5 bases). The germline V gene encodes CDR1 MGHRA and CDR2 YSYEKL. The CDR3 consists of 16 residues. Trimming stripped 1 base from V and 0 bases from J, with 13 bases between. As DNA, the CDR3 is TGCGCCAGCAGCCAAGTCCTAGCTGGGCCCTCCTACGAGCAGTACTTC. It codes for CASSQVLAGPSYEQYF.

The chain couples TRBV4-2 to TRBJ1-5; no definite D call. Germline lookup yields CDR1 LGHNA and CDR2 YNFKEQ. Trimming left V 0 bases short and J 5 bases short, with 11 bases between. This CDR3 contains 15 residues. Here the CDR3 DNA reads TGTGCCAGCAGCCAAGACACGCAGCACGATCAGCCCCAGCATTTT. Protein sequence: CASSQDTQHDQPQHF.

There are a few counts of this clonotype. This chain connects TRBV12-3 or TRBV12-4 to TRBJ2-7, with 9 bases fitting TRBD2. The CDR3 has 15 amino acids. J lost 2 bases, V lost 3 bases, and 5 bases had no gene match. DNA of the CDR3: TGTGCCAGCAGTTTGGTAGCGGGAGTCCCCTACGAGCAGTACTTC. Translated: CASSLVAGVPYEQYF.

This clonotype was counted ten times or more. J is TRBJ1-6 and V is TRBV4-3; unclear D gene. V gave up 4 bases and J gave up 7 bases, with 14 bases separating them. The CDR3 spans 15 residues. In germline, CDR1 is LGHNA, CDR2 YSLEER. The CDR3 sequence is CASSPTADPNSPLHF. CDR3 bases: TGCGCCAGCAGCCCCACGGCGGATCCCAATTCACCCCTCCACTTT.

This clonotype turned up a few times. This sequence joins TRBV29-1 and TRBJ2-7; D might be TRBD2 (6 bases). Germline CDR1 and CDR2: SQVTM and ANQGSEA. The CDR3 length is 12 residues. V lost 3 bases and J lost 5, with 11 bases in between. The CDR3: CSVEEGMHEQYF. The CDR3 region has the DNA TGCAGCGTTGAGGAGGGGATGCACGAGCAGTACTTC.

At least ten counts were recorded for this clonotype. The CDR3 DNA sequence: TGCGCCAGCTCCCGGGACAGGGGTGTGGAGGCTTTCTTT. It encodes CASSRDRGVEAFF. The V and J genes are TRBV5-1 and TRBJ1-1; 10 bases are shared with TRBD1. J lost 11 bases, V lost 7 bases, and 11 bases had no gene match. From germline, CDR1 is SGHRS and CDR2 YFSETQ. This CDR3 region has 13 residues.

This clonotype occurred many times. This chain connects TRBV20-1 to TRBJ2-7, with 7 bases aligning to TRBD2. With 7 bases clipped from V and 4 bases from J, the junction kept 10 bases outside the gene matches. The CDR3 has 13 amino acids. The germline V gene has CDR1 DFQATT and CDR2 SNEGSKA (reference sequence). CDR3 residues: CSGTGGSGYEQYF. The CDR3 region has the DNA TGCAGTGGCACGGGCGGGAGCGGTTACGAGCAGTACTTC.

This clonotype turned up a few times. The CDR3 loop reads CSAITRPNQPQHF. In DNA form, the CDR3 reads TGCAGTGCTATCACTCGTCCCAATCAGCCCCAGCATTTT. V is TRBV20-1 and J is TRBJ1-5; D ambiguous. Trimming removed 4 bases from V and 3 bases from J, with 10 bases in between. Per the germline V gene, CDR1 is DFQATT and CDR2 is SNEGSKA (reference sequence). This CDR3 has 13 residues.

The rearrangement uses TRBV4-3 and TRBJ2-1; TRBD2 matches 7 bases. The V gene end was trimmed by 0 bases and the J gene end by 4 bases; junction bases not matched to a gene: 9. This CDR3 region has 17 residues. CDR1 is LGHNA, CDR2 YSLEER, per germline. The CDR3 DNA sequence: TGCGCCAGCAGCCAAGACCAGGCGGGAGTGTGGTACAATGAGCAGTTCTTC. This sequence encodes CASSQDQAGVWYNEQFF.

Many counts were recorded for this clonotype. The chain employs TRBV4-3 and TRBJ2-3; the D gene is possibly TRBD1 (5 bases). V was pared by 1 base and J by 2 bases, with 16 bases between. The CDR3 has 17 amino acids. CDR1 and CDR2 (germline): LGHNA, YSLEER. For the CDR3, the DNA is TGCGCCAGCAGCCAAGGTGTTCAGGAAGGGGTCACAGATACGCAGTATTTT. It specifies CASSQGVQEGVTDTQYF.